This T cell receptor beta chain stems from a study of CD8 T cells in Susac syndrome. Study summary: Patients with Susac syndrome, at blood draw, were therapy-naive, on corticosteroids, or on intravenous immunoglobulin alone.

This CDR3 is built from 16 residues. V lost 2 bases, J lost 0 bases, and 13 bases lay in between. Germline V gene lookup returns CDR1 LGHNA and CDR2 YNFKEQ. RNA totalling about 0.45 to 1 ug underwent reverse transcription with random hexamers. An immunoSEQ multiplex PCR amplified TCR beta CDR3 over 54 Vbeta and 13 Jbeta. TCRdb ran MiXCR on the immunoSEQ multiplex PCR reads and lists one entry per CDR3 protein. The sample lists roughly 100,000 distinct CDR3 sequences, roughly 95% occurring once. The V call is TRBV4-2, the J call TRBJ1-1, with D maybe TRBD1 (6 bases). The TCR originated in a human donor with Susac syndrome. Sequences were obtained from CD8+ T cells from PBMCs. The DNA of the CDR3 is TGTGCCAGCAGCCAACAACAGGGCGCAATGAACACTGAAGCTTTCTTT. Its translation is CASSQQQGAMNTEAFF.